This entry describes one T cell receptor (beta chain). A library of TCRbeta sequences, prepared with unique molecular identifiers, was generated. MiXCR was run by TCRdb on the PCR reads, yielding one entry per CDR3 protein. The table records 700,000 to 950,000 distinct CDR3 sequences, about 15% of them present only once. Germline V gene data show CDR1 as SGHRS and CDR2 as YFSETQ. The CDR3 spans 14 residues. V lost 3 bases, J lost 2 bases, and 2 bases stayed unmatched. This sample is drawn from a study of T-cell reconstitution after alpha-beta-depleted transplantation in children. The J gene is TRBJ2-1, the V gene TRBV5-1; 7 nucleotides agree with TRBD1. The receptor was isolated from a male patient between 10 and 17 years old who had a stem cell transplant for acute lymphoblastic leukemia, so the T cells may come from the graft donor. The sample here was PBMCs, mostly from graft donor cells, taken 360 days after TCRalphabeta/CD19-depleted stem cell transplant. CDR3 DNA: TGCGCCAGCAGCTCGGGACAGCCCTACAATGAGCAGTTCTTC. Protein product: CASSSGQPYNEQFF.